This T cell receptor beta chain was observed in a study of vaccination and CD4 T cells after COVID-19. Overall study context: Collection of post-vaccine samples followed dose two by a median approximately 69 days, spanning a range of 14 to 241.

The CDR3 extends over 16 amino acids. V was clipped by 7 bases and J by 7 bases; unmatched bases: 11. Per germline, CDR1 LNHDA and CDR2 SQIVND (reference sequence). Cultured CD4+ T-cell DNA underwent Oncomine TCR Beta short-read sequencing. TCRdb independently ran MiXCR on the PCR reads; one entry per CDR3 protein. The data show about 25,000 distinct CDR3 sequences, with roughly 67% seen just once and 15% to 20% held by the top ten. A word on this clonotype: Its antigen is undetermined.

The treatment denotes: roughly 11-day PBMC culture with coronavirus spike peptide pools or control peptides (ViraFEST assay). Culture conditions combined 2.2 million or so PBMCs per well with 9.5 to 10 IU/ml IL-2 and 7.5 to 10 ug/ml peptide pools. Sequencing was performed on CD4+ T cells from blood, cultured in vitro, taken after SARS-CoV-2 vaccination. The rearrangement uses TRBV19 and TRBJ2-2, with TRBD1 matching 11 bases. The TCR comes from a human donor who received a COVID-19 vaccine. This CDR3 is CASTKVGQGVNGELFF. CDR3 sequence (DNA): TGTGCCAGTACCAAGGTGGGACAGGGGGTCAACGGGGAGCTGTTTTTT.